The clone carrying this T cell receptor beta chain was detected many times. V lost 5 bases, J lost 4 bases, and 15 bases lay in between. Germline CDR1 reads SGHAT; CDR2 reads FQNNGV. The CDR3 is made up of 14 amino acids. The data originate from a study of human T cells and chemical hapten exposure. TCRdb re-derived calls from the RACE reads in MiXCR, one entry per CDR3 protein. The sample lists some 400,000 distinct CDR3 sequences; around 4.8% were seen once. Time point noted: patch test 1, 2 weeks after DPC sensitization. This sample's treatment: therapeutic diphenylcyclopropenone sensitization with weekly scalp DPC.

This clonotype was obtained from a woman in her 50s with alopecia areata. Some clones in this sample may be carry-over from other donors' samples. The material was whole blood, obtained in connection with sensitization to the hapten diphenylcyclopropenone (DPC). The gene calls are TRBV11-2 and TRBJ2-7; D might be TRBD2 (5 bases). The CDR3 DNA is TGTGCCAGCAGCCCCCCCGGGGAGTCGTACGAGCAGTACTTC. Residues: CASSPPGESYEQYF.